The source of this TCR beta chain is a study of T cells after yellow fever vaccination. TCRdb re-derived calls from the 5' RACE reads in MiXCR, one entry per CDR3 protein. The sample holds about 350,000 distinct CDR3 sequences, under 14% seen once. Germline assignment: CDR1 MDHEN and CDR2 SYDVKM. The CDR3 has 12 amino acids. Trimming left V 4 bases short and J 6 bases short, with 9 bases between. The receptor comes from a man younger than 30 who received the YFV17D yellow fever vaccine. The rearrangement joins TRBV28 to TRBJ1-2; maybe TRBD1 (6 bases). Sequencing was performed on PBMCs, taken on the day of the first yellow fever vaccination. Here the CDR3 DNA reads TGTGCCAGCAGTTCTGGGGGCCATGGCTACACCTTC. Translation gives CASSSGGHGYTF.